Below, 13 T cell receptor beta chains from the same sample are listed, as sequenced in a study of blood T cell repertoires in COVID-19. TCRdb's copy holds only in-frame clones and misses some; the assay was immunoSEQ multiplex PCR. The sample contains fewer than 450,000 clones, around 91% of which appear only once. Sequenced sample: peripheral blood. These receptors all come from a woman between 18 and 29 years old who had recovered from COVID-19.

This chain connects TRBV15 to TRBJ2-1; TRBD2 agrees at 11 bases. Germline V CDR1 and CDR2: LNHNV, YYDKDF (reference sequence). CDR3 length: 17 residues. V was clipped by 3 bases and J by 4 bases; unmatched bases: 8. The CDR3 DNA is TGTGCCACCAGCAGGGCAGGGACTAGCGGACTGTACAATGAGCAGTTCTTC. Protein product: CATSRAGTSGLYNEQFF.

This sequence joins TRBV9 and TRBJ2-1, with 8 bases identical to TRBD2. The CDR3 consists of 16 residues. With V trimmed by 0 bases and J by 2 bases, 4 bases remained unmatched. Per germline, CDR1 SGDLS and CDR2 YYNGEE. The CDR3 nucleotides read TGTGCCAGCAGCGTAGCTGCGGGGGGTGCCTACAATGAGCAGTTCTTC. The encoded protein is CASSVAAGGAYNEQFF.

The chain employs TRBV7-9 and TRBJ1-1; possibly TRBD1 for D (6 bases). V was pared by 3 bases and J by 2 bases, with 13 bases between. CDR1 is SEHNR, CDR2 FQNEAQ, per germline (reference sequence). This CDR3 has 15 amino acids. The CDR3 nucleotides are TGTGCCAGCAGCTTCACAGGGTATGGAAACACTGAAGCTTTCTTT. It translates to CASSFTGYGNTEAFF.

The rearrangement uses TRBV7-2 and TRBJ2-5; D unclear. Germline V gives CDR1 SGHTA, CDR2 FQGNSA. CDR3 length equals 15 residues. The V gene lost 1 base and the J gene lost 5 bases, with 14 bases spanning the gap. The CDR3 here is CASSLELVVRETQYF. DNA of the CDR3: TGTGCCAGCAGCTTAGAGCTAGTAGTACGGGAGACCCAGTACTTC.

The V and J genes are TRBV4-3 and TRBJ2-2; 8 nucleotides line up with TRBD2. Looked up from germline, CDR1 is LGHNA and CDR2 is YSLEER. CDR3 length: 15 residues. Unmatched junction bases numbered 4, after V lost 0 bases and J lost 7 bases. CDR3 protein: CASSQDPSGHGELFF. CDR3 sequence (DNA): TGCGCCAGCAGCCAAGATCCTAGCGGGCACGGGGAGCTGTTTTTT.

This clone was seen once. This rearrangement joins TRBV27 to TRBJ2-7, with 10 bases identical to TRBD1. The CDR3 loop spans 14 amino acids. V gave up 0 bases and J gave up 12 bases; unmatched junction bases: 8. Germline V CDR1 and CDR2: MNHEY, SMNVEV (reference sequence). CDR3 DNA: TGTGCCAGCAGTTTATCGATACGGGACAGGGGTTTGTACGTC. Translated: CASSLSIRDRGLYV.

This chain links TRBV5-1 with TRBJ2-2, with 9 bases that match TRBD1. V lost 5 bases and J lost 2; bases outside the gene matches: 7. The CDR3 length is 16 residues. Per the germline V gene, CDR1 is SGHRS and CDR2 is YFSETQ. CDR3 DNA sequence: TGCGCCAGCAGAGCGGACAGGGGCTTAAACACCGGGGAGCTGTTTTTT. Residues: CASRADRGLNTGELFF.

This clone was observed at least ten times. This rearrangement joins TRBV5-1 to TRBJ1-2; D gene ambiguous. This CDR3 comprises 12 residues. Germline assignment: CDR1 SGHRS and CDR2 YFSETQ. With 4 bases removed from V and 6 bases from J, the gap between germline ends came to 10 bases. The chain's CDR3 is CASSPLRDGYTF. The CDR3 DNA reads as TGCGCCAGCAGCCCCTTGAGGGATGGCTACACCTTC.

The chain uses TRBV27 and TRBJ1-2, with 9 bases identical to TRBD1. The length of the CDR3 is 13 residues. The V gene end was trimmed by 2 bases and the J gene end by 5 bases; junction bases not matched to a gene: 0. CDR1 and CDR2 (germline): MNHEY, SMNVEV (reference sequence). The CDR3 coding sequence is TGTGCCAGCAGTTTAGGGACAGGGTATGGCTACACCTTC. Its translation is CASSLGTGYGYTF.

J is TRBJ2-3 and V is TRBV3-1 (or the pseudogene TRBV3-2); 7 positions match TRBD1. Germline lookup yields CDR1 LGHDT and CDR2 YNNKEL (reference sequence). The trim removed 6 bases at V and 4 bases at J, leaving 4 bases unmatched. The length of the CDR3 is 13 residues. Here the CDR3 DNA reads TGTGCCAGCAGTCGACAGGGCTCAGATACGCAGTATTTT. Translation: CASSRQGSDTQYF.

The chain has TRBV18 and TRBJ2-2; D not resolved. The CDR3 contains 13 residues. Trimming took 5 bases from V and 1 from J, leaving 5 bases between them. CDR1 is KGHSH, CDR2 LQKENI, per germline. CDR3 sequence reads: CASSVGNTGELFF. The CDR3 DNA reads TGTGCCAGCTCAGTCGGGAACACCGGGGAGCTGTTTTTT.

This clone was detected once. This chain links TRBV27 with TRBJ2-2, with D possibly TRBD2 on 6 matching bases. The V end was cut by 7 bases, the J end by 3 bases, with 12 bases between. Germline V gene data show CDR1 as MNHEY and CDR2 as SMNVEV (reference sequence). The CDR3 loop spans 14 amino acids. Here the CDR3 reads CASMETRHTGELFF. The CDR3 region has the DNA TGTGCCAGCATGGAGACTAGACACACCGGGGAGCTGTTTTTT.

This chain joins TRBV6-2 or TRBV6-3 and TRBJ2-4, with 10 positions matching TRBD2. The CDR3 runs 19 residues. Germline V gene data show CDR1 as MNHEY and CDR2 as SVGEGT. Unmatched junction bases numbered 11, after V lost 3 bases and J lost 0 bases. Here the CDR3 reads CASSYTPGTSELAKNIQYF. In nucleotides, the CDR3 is TGTGCCAGCAGTTATACGCCCGGGACTAGCGAACTAGCCAAAAACATTCAGTACTTC.